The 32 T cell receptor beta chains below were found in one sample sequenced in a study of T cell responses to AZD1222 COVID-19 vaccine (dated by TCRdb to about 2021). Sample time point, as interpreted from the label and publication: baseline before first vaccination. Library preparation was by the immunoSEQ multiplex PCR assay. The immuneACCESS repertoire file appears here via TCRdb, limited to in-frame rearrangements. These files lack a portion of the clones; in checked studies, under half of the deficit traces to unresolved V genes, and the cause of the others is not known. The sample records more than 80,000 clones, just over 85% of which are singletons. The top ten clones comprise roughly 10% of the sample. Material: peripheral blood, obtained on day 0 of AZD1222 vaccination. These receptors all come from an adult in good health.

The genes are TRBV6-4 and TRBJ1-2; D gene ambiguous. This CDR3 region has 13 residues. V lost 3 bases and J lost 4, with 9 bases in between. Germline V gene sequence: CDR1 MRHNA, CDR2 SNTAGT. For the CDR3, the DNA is TGTGCCAGCAGTGAGATCGGAGCCTATGGCTACACCTTC. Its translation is CASSEIGAYGYTF.

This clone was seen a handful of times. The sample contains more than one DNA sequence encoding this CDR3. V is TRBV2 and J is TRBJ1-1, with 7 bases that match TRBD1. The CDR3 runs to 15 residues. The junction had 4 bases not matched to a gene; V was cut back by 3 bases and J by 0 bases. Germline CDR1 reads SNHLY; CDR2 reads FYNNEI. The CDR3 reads CASSEDRTMNTEAFF. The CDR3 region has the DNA TGTGCCAGCAGTGAGGACAGGACCATGAACACTGAAGCTTTCTTT.

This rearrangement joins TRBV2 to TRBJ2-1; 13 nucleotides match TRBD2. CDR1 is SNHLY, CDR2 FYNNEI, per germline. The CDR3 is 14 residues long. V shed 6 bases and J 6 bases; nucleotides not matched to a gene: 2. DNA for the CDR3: TGTGCCAGCAGCGGACTAGCGGGAGTCAATGAGCAGTTCTTC. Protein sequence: CASSGLAGVNEQFF.

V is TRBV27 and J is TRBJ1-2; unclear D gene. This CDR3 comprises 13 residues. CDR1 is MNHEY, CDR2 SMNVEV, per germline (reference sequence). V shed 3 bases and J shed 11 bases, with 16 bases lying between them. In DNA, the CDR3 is TGTGCCAGCAGTTTGGGCACCCAGTCGTCATACACCTTC. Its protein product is CASSLGTQSSYTF.

In nucleotides, the CDR3 is TGTGCCAGTAGTTCAACGGGGGCGATAGGCACTGAAGCTTTCTTT. This sequence encodes CASSSTGAIGTEAFF. The chain joins TRBV19 to TRBJ1-1, with D possibly being TRBD1 (6 bases). Germline assignment: CDR1 LNHDA and CDR2 SQIVND (reference sequence). Trimming pared 5 bases from V and 4 bases from J, leaving 17 bases between. This CDR3 region has 15 residues.

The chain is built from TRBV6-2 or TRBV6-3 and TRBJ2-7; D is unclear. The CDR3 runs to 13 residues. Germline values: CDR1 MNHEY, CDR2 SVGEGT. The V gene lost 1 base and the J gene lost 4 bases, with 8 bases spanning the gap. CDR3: CASSYWSPYEQYF. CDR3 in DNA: TGTGCCAGCAGTTACTGGTCCCCTTACGAGCAGTACTTC.

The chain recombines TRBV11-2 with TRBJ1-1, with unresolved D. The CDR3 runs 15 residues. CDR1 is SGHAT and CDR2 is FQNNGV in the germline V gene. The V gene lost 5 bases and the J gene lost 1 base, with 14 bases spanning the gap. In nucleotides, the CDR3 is TGTGCCAGCAGCACCAGGAGAGACCCGAACACTGAAGCTTTCTTT. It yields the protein CASSTRRDPNTEAFF.

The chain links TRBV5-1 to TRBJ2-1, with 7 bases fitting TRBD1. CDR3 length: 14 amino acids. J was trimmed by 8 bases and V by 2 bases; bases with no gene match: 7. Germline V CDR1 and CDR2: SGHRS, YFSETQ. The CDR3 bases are TGCGCCAGCAGCTTTCAACAGGGGTGGGATGAGCAGTTCTTC. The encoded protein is CASSFQQGWDEQFF.

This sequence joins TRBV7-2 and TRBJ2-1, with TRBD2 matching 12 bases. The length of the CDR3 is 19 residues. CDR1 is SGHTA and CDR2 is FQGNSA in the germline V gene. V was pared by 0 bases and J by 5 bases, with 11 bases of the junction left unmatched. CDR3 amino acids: CASSLAPLAGGAFDNEQFF. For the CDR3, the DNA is TGTGCCAGCAGCTTAGCTCCACTAGCGGGGGGCGCCTTCGACAATGAGCAGTTCTTC.

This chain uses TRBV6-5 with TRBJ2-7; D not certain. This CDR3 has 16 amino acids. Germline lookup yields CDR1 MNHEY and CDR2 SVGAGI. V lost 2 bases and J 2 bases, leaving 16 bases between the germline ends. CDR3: CASSYVPASRPYEQYF. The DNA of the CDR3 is TGTGCCAGCAGTTACGTCCCGGCGTCCCGCCCCTACGAGCAGTACTTC.

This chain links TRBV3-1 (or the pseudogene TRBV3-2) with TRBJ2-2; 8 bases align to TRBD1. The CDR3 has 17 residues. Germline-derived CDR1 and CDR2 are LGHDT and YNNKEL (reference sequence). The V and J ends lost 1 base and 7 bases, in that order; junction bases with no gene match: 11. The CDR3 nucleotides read TGTGCCAGCAGCCAAGGGCGTGGCAGGGGGCGCCTCGGGGAGCTGTTTTTT. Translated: CASSQGRGRGRLGELFF.

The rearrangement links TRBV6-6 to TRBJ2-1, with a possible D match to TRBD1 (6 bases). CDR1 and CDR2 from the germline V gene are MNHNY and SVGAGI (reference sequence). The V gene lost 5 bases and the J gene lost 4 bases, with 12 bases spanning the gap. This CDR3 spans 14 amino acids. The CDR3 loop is CASSQGLEYNEQFF. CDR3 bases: TGTGCCAGCAGTCAGGGGCTGGAGTACAATGAGCAGTTCTTC.

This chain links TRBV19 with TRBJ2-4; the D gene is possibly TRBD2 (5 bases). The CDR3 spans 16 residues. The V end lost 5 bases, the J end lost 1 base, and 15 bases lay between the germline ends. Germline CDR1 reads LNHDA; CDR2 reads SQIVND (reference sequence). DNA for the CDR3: TGTGCCAGTAGTTCTACTAGAGGGTCGGCCAAAAACATTCAGTACTTC. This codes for CASSSTRGSAKNIQYF.

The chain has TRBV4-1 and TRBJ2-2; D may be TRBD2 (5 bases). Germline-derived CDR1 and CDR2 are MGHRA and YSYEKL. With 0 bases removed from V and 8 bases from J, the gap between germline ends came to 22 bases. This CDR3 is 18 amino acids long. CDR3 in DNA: TGCGCCAGCAGCCAAGATTCATCGACCGGACTGGCCGGGGGGGAGCTGTTTTTT. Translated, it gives CASSQDSSTGLAGGELFF.

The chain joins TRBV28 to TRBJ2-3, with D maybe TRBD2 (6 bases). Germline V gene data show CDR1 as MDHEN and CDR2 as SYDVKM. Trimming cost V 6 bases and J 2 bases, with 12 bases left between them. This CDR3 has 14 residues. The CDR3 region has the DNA TGTGCCAGCAGGGGGGGAGTTGACACAGATACGCAGTATTTT. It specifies CASRGGVDTDTQYF.

For the CDR3, the DNA is TGTGCCTGGGGGGATAGCGGCTACGAGCAGTACTTC. Translated, it gives CAWGDSGYEQYF. V is TRBV30 and J is TRBJ2-7; perhaps TRBD2 as D (6 bases). This CDR3 contains 12 residues. The V gene's germline CDR1 is GTSNPN and CDR2 SVGIG (reference sequence). V was pared by 5 bases and J by 3 bases, with 11 bases between. Combining the CDR3 with reference TRBV30 and TRBJ2-7 gives the whole variable domain SQTIHQWPATLVQPVGSPLSLECTVEGTSNPNLYWYRQAAGRGLQLLFYSVGIGQISSEVPQNLSASRPQDRQFILSSKKLLLSDSGFYLCAWGDSGYEQYFGPGTRLTVT.

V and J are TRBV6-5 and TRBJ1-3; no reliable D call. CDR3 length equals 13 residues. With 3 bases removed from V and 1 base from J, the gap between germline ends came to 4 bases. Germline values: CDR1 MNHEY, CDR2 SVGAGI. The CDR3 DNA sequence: TGTGCCAGCAGTTATAAGTCTGGAAACACCATATATTTT. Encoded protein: CASSYKSGNTIYF.

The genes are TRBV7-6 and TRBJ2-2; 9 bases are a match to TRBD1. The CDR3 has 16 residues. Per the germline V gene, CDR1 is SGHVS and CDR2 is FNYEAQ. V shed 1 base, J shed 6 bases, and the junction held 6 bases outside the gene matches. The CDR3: CASSLGPGQGSGELFF. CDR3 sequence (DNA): TGTGCCAGCAGCTTAGGACCGGGACAGGGCTCCGGGGAGCTGTTTTTT.

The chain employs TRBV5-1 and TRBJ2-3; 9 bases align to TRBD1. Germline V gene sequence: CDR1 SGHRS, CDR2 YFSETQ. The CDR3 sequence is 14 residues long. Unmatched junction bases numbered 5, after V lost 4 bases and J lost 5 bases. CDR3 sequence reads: CASSLRQGGDTQYF. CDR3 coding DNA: TGCGCCAGCAGCCTAAGACAGGGGGGAGATACGCAGTATTTT.

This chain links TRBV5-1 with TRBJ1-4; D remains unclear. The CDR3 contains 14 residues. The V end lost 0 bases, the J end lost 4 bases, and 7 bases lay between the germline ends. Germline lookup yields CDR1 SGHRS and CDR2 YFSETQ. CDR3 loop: CASSLDGVNEKLFF. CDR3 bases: TGCGCCAGCAGCTTGGATGGGGTTAATGAAAAACTGTTTTTT.

CDR3 sequence (DNA): TGTGCCTGGCTCCTTAAAGGGCGCGGGCAATATGGCTACACCTTC. It specifies CAWLLKGRGQYGYTF. V gene TRBV30 combines with J gene TRBJ1-2, with no clear D. The CDR3 totals 15 residues. The V and J ends lost 5 bases and 5 bases respectively, with 21 bases between them. Germline V gene data show CDR1 as GTSNPN and CDR2 as SVGIG (reference sequence).

CDR3 nucleotides: TGTGCCAGCAGCACACAACCGGGGATTAGCCCCTACGAGCAGTACTTC. It encodes CASSTQPGISPYEQYF. V gene TRBV7-2 combines with J gene TRBJ2-7; tentative D call: TRBD2 (5 bases). This CDR3 comprises 16 residues. Germline V CDR1 and CDR2: SGHTA, FQGNSA. V gave up 5 bases and J gave up 2 bases, with 19 bases separating them.

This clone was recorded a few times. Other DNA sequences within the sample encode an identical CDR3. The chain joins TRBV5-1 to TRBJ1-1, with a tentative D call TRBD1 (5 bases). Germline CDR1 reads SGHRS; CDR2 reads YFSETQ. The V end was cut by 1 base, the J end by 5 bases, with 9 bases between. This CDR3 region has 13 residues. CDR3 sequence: CASSLRGGTEAFF. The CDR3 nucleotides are TGCGCCAGCAGCTTGAGGGGTGGGACTGAAGCTTTCTTT.

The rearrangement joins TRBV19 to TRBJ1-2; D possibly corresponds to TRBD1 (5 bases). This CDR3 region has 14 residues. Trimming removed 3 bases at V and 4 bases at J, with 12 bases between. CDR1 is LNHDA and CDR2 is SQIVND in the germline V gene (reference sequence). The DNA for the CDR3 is TGTGCCAGTAGTATCGAGAGGGGCGCCTATGGCTACACCTTC. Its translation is CASSIERGAYGYTF.

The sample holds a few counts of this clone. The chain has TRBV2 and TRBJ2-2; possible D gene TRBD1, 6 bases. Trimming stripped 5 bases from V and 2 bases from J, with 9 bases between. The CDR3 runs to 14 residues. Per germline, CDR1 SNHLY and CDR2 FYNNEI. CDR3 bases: TGTGCCAGCAGTCAACAGGGCAACACCGGGGAGCTGTTTTTT. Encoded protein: CASSQQGNTGELFF.

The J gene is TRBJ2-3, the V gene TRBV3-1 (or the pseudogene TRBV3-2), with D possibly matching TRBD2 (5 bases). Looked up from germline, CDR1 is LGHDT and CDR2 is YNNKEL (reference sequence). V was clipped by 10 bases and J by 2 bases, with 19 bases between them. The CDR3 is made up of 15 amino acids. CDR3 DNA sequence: TGTGCCACCGGACTGACCGGATCCTCCACAGATACGCAGTATTTT. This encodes CATGLTGSSTDTQYF.

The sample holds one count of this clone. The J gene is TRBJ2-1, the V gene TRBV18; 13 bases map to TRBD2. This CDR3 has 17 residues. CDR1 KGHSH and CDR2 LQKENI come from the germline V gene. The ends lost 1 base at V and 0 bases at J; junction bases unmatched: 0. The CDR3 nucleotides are TGTGCCAGCTCACCACGGACTAGCGGGAGCTCCTACAATGAGCAGTTCTTC. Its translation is CASSPRTSGSSYNEQFF.

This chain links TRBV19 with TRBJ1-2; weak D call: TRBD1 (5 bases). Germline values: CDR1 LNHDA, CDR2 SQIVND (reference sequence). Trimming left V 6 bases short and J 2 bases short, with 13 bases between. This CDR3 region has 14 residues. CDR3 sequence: CASSTRDGNYGYTF. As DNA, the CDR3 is TGTGCCAGTAGCACTCGGGACGGCAACTATGGCTACACCTTC.

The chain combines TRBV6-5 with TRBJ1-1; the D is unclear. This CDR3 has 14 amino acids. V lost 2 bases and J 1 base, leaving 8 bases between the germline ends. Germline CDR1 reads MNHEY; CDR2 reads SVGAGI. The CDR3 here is CASSYNPGNTEAFF. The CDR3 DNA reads TGTGCCAGCAGTTACAACCCAGGGAACACTGAAGCTTTCTTT.

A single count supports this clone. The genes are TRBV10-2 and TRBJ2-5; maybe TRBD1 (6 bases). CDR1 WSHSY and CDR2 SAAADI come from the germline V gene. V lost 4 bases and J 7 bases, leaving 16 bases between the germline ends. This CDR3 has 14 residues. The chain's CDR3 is CASSGGPGRGTQYF. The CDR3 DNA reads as TGCGCCAGCAGTGGGGGGCCAGGGCGAGGGACCCAGTACTTC.

In nucleotides, the CDR3 is TGTGCCACCAGCAGAGCTGGTTTAGCGGGGCAAGAGACCCAGTACTTC. Amino acid sequence: CATSRAGLAGQETQYF. The chain links TRBV15 to TRBJ2-5; TRBD2 matches 8 bases. The length of the CDR3 is 16 residues. V shed 1 base, J shed 2 bases, and the junction held 6 bases outside the gene matches. Germline V gene lookup returns CDR1 LNHNV and CDR2 YYDKDF (reference sequence).

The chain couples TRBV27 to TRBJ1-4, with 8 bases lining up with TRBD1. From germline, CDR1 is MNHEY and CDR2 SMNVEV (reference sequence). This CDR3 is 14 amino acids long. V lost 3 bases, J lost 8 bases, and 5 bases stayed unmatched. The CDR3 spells CASSFRGLGEKLFF. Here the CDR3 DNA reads TGTGCCAGCAGTTTCAGGGGGCTAGGGGAAAAACTGTTTTTT.